Listed below are T cell receptor beta chains from one sample, sequenced in a study of regulatory T cells in long-lasting Graves disease. TCRdb reprocessed the multiplex PCR reads via MiXCR and lists one record per CDR3 protein. The repertoire holds approximately 400,000 distinct CDR3 sequences, with around 15% as singletons. The specimen comprised peripheral blood mononuclear cells (PBMCs), sampled at new diagnosis, from a patient treated with antithyroid drugs. The receptors here all came from a female donor with Graves disease. The CDR3 runs from the conserved cysteine through the conserved F or W. D genes are given only for firm matches. Size tells how often a clone was seen (once, few, many) or the class of an expanded clone, and some rows leave it out.

V gene: TRBV30; J gene: TRBJ2-7; clone size: few; D gene: TRBD2; CDR3 DNA: TGTGCCTGGAGTGTACAACTAGCGGGAGTCGGCGAGCAGTACTTC; CDR3 protein: CAWSVQLAGVGEQYF
V gene: TRBV5-1; J gene: TRBJ2-2; clone size: many; D gene: TRBD2; CDR3 DNA: TGCGCCAGCAGCCCCGTCGGGGGGGCGAGCACCGGGGAGCTGTTTTTT; CDR3 protein: CASSPVGGASTGELFF
V gene: TRBV5-6; J gene: TRBJ1-3; clone size: many; D gene: -; CDR3 DNA: TGTGCCAGCAGCGGCTCTGGAAACACCATATATTTT; CDR3 protein: CASSGSGNTIYF
V gene: TRBV12-3/TRBV12-4; J gene: TRBJ1-5; clone size: -; D gene: -; CDR3 DNA: TGTGCCAGCAGTCGGGCCTCGGAGGCTCAGCCCCAGCATTTT; CDR3 protein: CASSRASEAQPQHF
V gene: TRBV28; J gene: TRBJ1-1; clone size: many; D gene: TRBD1; CDR3 DNA: TGTGCCAGCACCCCCGGACAGGTGCCGGGTATGGCTTTCTTT; CDR3 protein: CASTPGQVPGMAFF
V gene: TRBV19; J gene: TRBJ1-2; clone size: -; D gene: TRBD1; CDR3 DNA: TGTGCCATCCGGACAGGGGGGTATGGCTACACCTTC; CDR3 protein: CAIRTGGYGYTF
V gene: TRBV15; J gene: TRBJ2-2; clone size: few; D gene: -; CDR3 DNA: TGTGCCACCAGCAGAGCGCTATTGCCTGGGGCGGGGATAAACACCGGGGAGCTGTTTTTT; CDR3 protein: CATSRALLPGAGINTGELFF
V gene: TRBV11-2; J gene: TRBJ2-2; clone size: many; D gene: -; CDR3 DNA: TGTGCCAGCAGCTTGTGGGGGATAGCGGCCAAGAACACCGGGGAGCTGTTTTTT; CDR3 protein: CASSLWGIAAKNTGELFF
V gene: TRBV29-1; J gene: TRBJ1-1; clone size: few; D gene: -; CDR3 DNA: TGCAGCGCCCGCCGGGACAAGAACACTGAAGCTTTCTTT; CDR3 protein: CSARRDKNTEAFF
V gene: TRBV5-1; J gene: TRBJ2-7; clone size: many; D gene: -; CDR3 DNA: TGCGCCAGCAGCGTCCTAGACAGTTACGAGCAGTACTTC; CDR3 protein: CASSVLDSYEQYF
V gene: TRBV7-2; J gene: TRBJ2-7; clone size: many; D gene: -; CDR3 DNA: TGTGCCAGCAGCTTAGCTCCACCCTACGAGCAGTACTTC; CDR3 protein: CASSLAPPYEQYF
V gene: TRBV12-3/TRBV12-4; J gene: TRBJ1-5; clone size: many; D gene: -; CDR3 DNA: TGTGCCAGCAGTTTGCAGGGCACGGATCAGCCCCAGCATTTT; CDR3 protein: CASSLQGTDQPQHF
V gene: TRBV3-1; J gene: TRBJ1-1; clone size: many; D gene: -; CDR3 DNA: TGTGCCAGCGGGGACCCTGGCACTGAAGCTTTCTTT; CDR3 protein: CASGDPGTEAFF
V gene: TRBV12-3/TRBV12-4; J gene: TRBJ2-5; clone size: many; D gene: TRBD1; CDR3 DNA: TGTGCCAGCAGCCGAGGGACAGCACAAGAGACCCAGTACTTC; CDR3 protein: CASSRGTAQETQYF
V gene: TRBV19; J gene: TRBJ2-3; clone size: many; D gene: TRBD2; CDR3 DNA: TGTGCCAGTAGTATAGGGTCCACGACTAGCGGCACAGATACGCAGTATTTT; CDR3 protein: CASSIGSTTSGTDTQYF
V gene: TRBV4-1; J gene: TRBJ2-7; clone size: many; D gene: TRBD2; CDR3 DNA: TGCGCCAGCCCGAAGAATCGTAGCGGGATTAACTACGAGCAGTACTTC; CDR3 protein: CASPKNRSGINYEQYF
V gene: TRBV7-3; J gene: TRBJ2-3; clone size: many; D gene: TRBD2; CDR3 DNA: TGTGCCAGCAGCCCGACTAGCGGGAGTGCAGATACGCAGTATTTT; CDR3 protein: CASSPTSGSADTQYF
V gene: TRBV20-1; J gene: TRBJ1-2; clone size: many; D gene: TRBD1; CDR3 DNA: TGCAGTGCCACACAACGGACAGGGAGTGGCTACACCTTC; CDR3 protein: CSATQRTGSGYTF
V gene: TRBV20-1; J gene: TRBJ1-1; clone size: many; D gene: -; CDR3 DNA: TGCAGTGCTAGTAGGGGCGGGTTTGGGACTGAAGCTTTCTTT; CDR3 protein: CSASRGGFGTEAFF
V gene: TRBV20-1; J gene: TRBJ2-3; clone size: many; D gene: -; CDR3 DNA: TGCAGTGCTAGAACCGGACGAACAGATACGCAGTATTTT; CDR3 protein: CSARTGRTDTQYF
V gene: TRBV30; J gene: TRBJ2-1; clone size: many; D gene: TRBD2; CDR3 DNA: TGTGCCTGGAGTAGCGGGACTAGCTACAATGAGCAGTTCTTC; CDR3 protein: CAWSSGTSYNEQFF
V gene: TRBV6-1; J gene: TRBJ1-4; clone size: many; D gene: -; CDR3 DNA: TGTGCCACCGGAGAAGGGGGAACTAATGAAAAACTGTTTTTT; CDR3 protein: CATGEGGTNEKLFF
V gene: TRBV3-1; J gene: TRBJ1-5; clone size: -; D gene: -; CDR3 DNA: TGTGCCAGCAGCCAAGGGGTATACGGAAATCAGCCCCAGCATTTT; CDR3 protein: CASSQGVYGNQPQHF
V gene: TRBV5-1; J gene: TRBJ1-1; clone size: many; D gene: -; CDR3 DNA: TGCGCCAGCAGCAGTCGCGGGACAACCATCGAAGCTTTCTTT; CDR3 protein: CASSSRGTTIEAFF
V gene: TRBV11-2; J gene: TRBJ1-6; clone size: many; D gene: TRBD1; CDR3 DNA: TGTGCCAGCAGCCCACAGGGGGGAAATTCACCCCTCCACTTT; CDR3 protein: CASSPQGGNSPLHF
V gene: TRBV5-1; J gene: TRBJ2-1; clone size: -; D gene: -; CDR3 DNA: TGCGCCAGCAGCCAGCTCCCTGACCCGGGGGCCGGCCGGTTCTTC; CDR3 protein: CASSQLPDPGAGRFF
V gene: TRBV19; J gene: TRBJ2-5; clone size: many; D gene: -; CDR3 DNA: TGTGCCAGTAGTAAATGGGGTCAAGAGACCCAGTACTTC; CDR3 protein: CASSKWGQETQYF
V gene: TRBV10-3; J gene: TRBJ2-3; clone size: few; D gene: -; CDR3 DNA: TGTGCCATCAGTGAGTCATTCGGGACGGGAGATACGCAGTATTTT; CDR3 protein: CAISESFGTGDTQYF
V gene: TRBV15; J gene: TRBJ1-2; clone size: -; D gene: -; CDR3 DNA: TGTGCCACCAGCAGGGGCTCAGAGACAGACTTCTATGGCTACACCTTC; CDR3 protein: CATSRGSETDFYGYTF
V gene: TRBV2; J gene: TRBJ2-4; clone size: few; D gene: TRBD2; CDR3 DNA: TGTGCCAGCAGTTCACTAGCGGGAAGGAAGGGAAACATTCAGTACTTC; CDR3 protein: CASSSLAGRKGNIQYF
V gene: TRBV4-1; J gene: TRBJ1-5; clone size: many; D gene: -; CDR3 DNA: TGCGCCAGCAGCCAAGATTGGGGGGCGGATCAGCCCCAGCATTTT; CDR3 protein: CASSQDWGADQPQHF
V gene: TRBV7-2; J gene: TRBJ2-7; clone size: many; D gene: TRBD1; CDR3 DNA: TGTGCCAGCAGCCCTCGACAGGGGTCCTACTACGAGCAGTACTTC; CDR3 protein: CASSPRQGSYYEQYF
V gene: TRBV28; J gene: TRBJ1-4; clone size: few; D gene: -; CDR3 DNA: TGTGCCAGCAGTCCCTGGGCGAGTAATGAAAAACTGTTTTTT; CDR3 protein: CASSPWASNEKLFF
V gene: TRBV20-1; J gene: TRBJ2-3; clone size: many; D gene: TRBD2; CDR3 DNA: TGCAGTGCTAGAGATCCCTGGACTAGCGGGGACACAGATACGCAGTATTTT; CDR3 protein: CSARDPWTSGDTDTQYF
V gene: TRBV6-1; J gene: TRBJ1-1; clone size: many; D gene: -; CDR3 DNA: TGTGCCAGCAGTGCCCACATTGTGGATGAAGCTTTCTTT; CDR3 protein: CASSAHIVDEAFF
V gene: TRBV11-2; J gene: TRBJ2-1; clone size: many; D gene: TRBD2; CDR3 DNA: TGTGCCAGCAGCTCCGGGAGGGTAGCGGGAGGTAGGGTCAATGAGCAGTTCTTC; CDR3 protein: CASSSGRVAGGRVNEQFF
V gene: TRBV7-9; J gene: TRBJ2-7; clone size: -; D gene: TRBD2; CDR3 DNA: TGTGCCAGCAGCCCAAGGTTAGCGGGAGAATCGAGGAGCCCCTACGAGCAGTACTTC; CDR3 protein: CASSPRLAGESRSPYEQYF
V gene: TRBV12-3/TRBV12-4; J gene: TRBJ2-7; clone size: many; D gene: -; CDR3 DNA: TGTGCCAGCAGTCCACAGGGCCAATACGAGCAGTACTTC; CDR3 protein: CASSPQGQYEQYF
V gene: TRBV11-2; J gene: TRBJ1-1; clone size: many; D gene: TRBD1; CDR3 DNA: TGTGCCAGCAGCTTCAGGGGGCAGGTAGCGGACACTGAAGCTTTCTTT; CDR3 protein: CASSFRGQVADTEAFF
V gene: TRBV7-2; J gene: TRBJ1-5; clone size: few; D gene: TRBD1; CDR3 DNA: TGTGCCAGCAGCCCCCTCACAGGGGCCCCCGGGCAGCCCCAGCATTTT; CDR3 protein: CASSPLTGAPGQPQHF
V gene: TRBV7-9; J gene: TRBJ1-4; clone size: few; D gene: TRBD1; CDR3 DNA: TGTGCCAGCAGCTCCTCGGACAGGGATGAAAAACTGTTTTTT; CDR3 protein: CASSSSDRDEKLFF
V gene: TRBV24-1; J gene: TRBJ2-5; clone size: few; D gene: -; CDR3 DNA: TGTGCCACCAGTGATTTATGGAAGACCCAGTACTTC; CDR3 protein: CATSDLWKTQYF
V gene: TRBV24-1; J gene: TRBJ2-2; clone size: -; D gene: -; CDR3 DNA: TGTGCCACCAGTGAGTCAGTCTTTGCTCCCGGGGAGCTGTTTTTT; CDR3 protein: CATSESVFAPGELFF
V gene: TRBV2; J gene: TRBJ1-6; clone size: many; D gene: TRBD1; CDR3 DNA: TGTGCCACCACTACCCCAACAGGGGTACAATCACCCCTCCACTTT; CDR3 protein: CATTTPTGVQSPLHF
V gene: TRBV6-1; J gene: TRBJ2-2; clone size: -; D gene: TRBD1; CDR3 DNA: TGTGCCAGCCTCTCTCTTACCGGGACAGGGGGTTTTACCGGGGAGCTGTTTTTT; CDR3 protein: CASLSLTGTGGFTGELFF